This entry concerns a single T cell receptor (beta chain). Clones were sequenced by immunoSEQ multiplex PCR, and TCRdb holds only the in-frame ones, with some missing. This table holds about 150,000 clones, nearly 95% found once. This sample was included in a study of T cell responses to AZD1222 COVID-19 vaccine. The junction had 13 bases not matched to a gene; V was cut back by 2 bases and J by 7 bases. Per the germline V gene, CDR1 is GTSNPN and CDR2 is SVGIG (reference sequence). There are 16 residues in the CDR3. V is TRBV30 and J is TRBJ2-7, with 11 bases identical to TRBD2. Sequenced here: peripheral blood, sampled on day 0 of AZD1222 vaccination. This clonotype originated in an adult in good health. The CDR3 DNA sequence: TGTGCCTGGAGTAATCTAGGCCTAGCGGGAGGAAGGGAGCAGTACTTC. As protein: CAWSNLGLAGGREQYF.